Listed below are T cell receptor beta chains from one sample, sequenced in a study of T cell responses to AZD1222 COVID-19 vaccine. Assay: immunoSEQ multiplex PCR; the TCRdb copy retains only in-frame clones and omits some. The table lists more than 95,000 clones, roughly 93% of them singletons. The specimen comprised peripheral blood, sampled on day 0 of AZD1222 vaccination. The origin of the receptors is an adult in good health. Both conserved end residues are part of each CDR3. D genes are given only for firm matches. Not every row has a clone size; where given, it reads once, few, many or a size class.

abundance,j_gene,d_gene,v_gene,CDR3aa,CDR3nt
-,TRBJ2-3,TRBD2,TRBV6-2/TRBV6-3,CASSYPSGSPTDTQYF,TGTGCCAGCAGTTACCCGAGCGGGAGCCCCACAGATACGCAGTATTTT
-,TRBJ2-2,-,TRBV7-9,CASSLLGENTGELFF,TGTGCCAGCAGCCTCTTGGGGGAAAACACCGGGGAGCTGTTTTTT
-,TRBJ1-4,-,TRBV18,CASSQTAGSTNEKLFF,TGTGCCAGCTCACAGACCGCAGGTTCAACTAATGAAAAACTGTTTTTT
-,TRBJ2-5,-,TRBV5-4,CASTILGELRETQYF,TGTGCCAGCACCATATTAGGGGAATTGCGAGAGACCCAGTACTTC
-,TRBJ1-5,TRBD1,TRBV6-1,CASSESRRGGDQPQHF,TGTGCCAGCAGTGAATCTCGCAGAGGGGGCGATCAGCCCCAGCATTTT
-,TRBJ2-5,-,TRBV5-4,CASSYDAASGETQYF,TGTGCCAGCAGCTATGACGCAGCCTCGGGAGAGACCCAGTACTTC
-,TRBJ2-3,-,TRBV7-8,CASSLVMGDMVAQYF,TGTGCCAGCAGCTTAGTGATGGGAGATATGGTGGCGCAGTATTTT
-,TRBJ2-7,TRBD2,TRBV2,CASSVTSADEQYF,TGTGCCAGCAGTGTGACTAGCGCGGACGAGCAGTACTTC
-,TRBJ2-1,TRBD2,TRBV28,CASRGYPGLAGTPKFDEQFF,TGTGCCAGCAGAGGTTATCCGGGACTAGCGGGAACCCCAAAGTTTGATGAGCAGTTCTTC
-,TRBJ2-1,-,TRBV30,CAWSDPWGYNEQFF,TGTGCCTGGAGTGACCCCTGGGGCTACAATGAGCAGTTCTTC
-,TRBJ1-4,-,TRBV24-1,CATSSGEFNEKLFF,TGTGCCACCAGTTCAGGGGAGTTTAATGAAAAACTGTTTTTT
-,TRBJ1-3,TRBD1,TRBV9,CASSLTGGSGNTIYF,TGTGCCAGCAGCTTGACAGGGGGATCTGGAAACACCATATATTTT
-,TRBJ2-6,-,TRBV6-5,CASSSEDSGANVLTF,TGTGCCAGCAGTTCGGAGGACTCTGGGGCCAACGTCCTGACTTTC
-,TRBJ2-7,TRBD1,TRBV11-2,CASSPTGTAWEYF,TGTGCCAGCAGCCCTACCGGGACAGCTTGGGAGTACTTC
-,TRBJ2-2,TRBD1,TRBV4-1,CASSPGTGNTGELFF,TGCGCCAGCAGCCCCGGGACAGGGAACACCGGGGAGCTGTTTTTT
-,TRBJ1-2,TRBD1,TRBV15,CATSRVPTGGLYGYTF,TGTGCCACCAGCAGAGTTCCCACAGGGGGCTTATATGGCTACACCTTC
-,TRBJ2-3,TRBD2,TRBV3-1/TRBV3-2,CASSQASGRAAPDTQYF,TGTGCCAGCAGCCAGGCGAGCGGGAGGGCAGCACCAGATACGCAGTATTTT
-,TRBJ1-1,TRBD1,TRBV6-5,CASTRDSSTEAFF,TGTGCCAGCACCCGGGACAGTTCCACTGAAGCTTTCTTT
once,TRBJ1-3,-,TRBV28,CASRTWGTGNTIYF,TGTGCCAGCAGAACTTGGGGAACTGGAAACACCATATATTTT
once,TRBJ1-6,-,TRBV11-2,CASSARLGQYSPLHF,TGTGCCAGCAGCGCCCGATTGGGTCAATATTCACCCCTCCACTTT
-,TRBJ2-7,-,TRBV5-5,CASSSQAEGSYEQYF,TGTGCCAGCAGCTCTCAAGCGGAGGGATCCTACGAGCAGTACTTC
-,TRBJ2-1,TRBD2,TRBV6-2/TRBV6-3,CASSHTGTREVNEQFF,TGTGCCAGCAGCCACACCGGGACTAGGGAAGTCAATGAGCAGTTCTTC
-,TRBJ1-2,-,TRBV19,CASSIVLAFFSRYGYTF,TGTGCCAGTAGTATAGTCCTGGCCTTCTTCAGTCGCTATGGCTACACCTTC
-,TRBJ2-5,TRBD1,TRBV9,CASSTGTGQETQYF,TGTGCCAGCAGCACCGGGACAGGGCAAGAGACCCAGTACTTC
-,TRBJ1-1,TRBD1,TRBV19,CASDTGTGYQAFF,TGTGCCTCCGACACCGGGACAGGGTATCAAGCTTTCTTT
-,TRBJ1-1,-,TRBV6-5,CASSYSGSGTEAFF,TGTGCCAGCAGTTACTCGGGGTCAGGCACTGAAGCTTTCTTT
-,TRBJ1-2,-,TRBV30,CAWSVSSGYGYTF,TGTGCCTGGAGTGTAAGTTCAGGCTATGGCTACACCTTC
-,TRBJ2-2,-,TRBV5-1,CASSLDPNGGNTGELFF,TGCGCCAGCAGCTTGGACCCGAACGGGGGTAACACCGGGGAGCTGTTTTTT
-,TRBJ2-1,-,TRBV30,CAWSPSNNEQFF,TGTGCCTGGAGTCCCTCTAACAATGAGCAGTTCTTC
-,TRBJ1-2,-,TRBV28,CASSFGLGNYGYTF,TGTGCCAGCAGTTTTGGGCTTGGGAACTATGGCTACACCTTC
-,TRBJ2-2,-,TRBV5-5,CASSLGEWGSGELFF,TGTGCCAGCAGCCTTGGAGAGTGGGGTTCCGGGGAGCTGTTTTTT
-,TRBJ1-1,-,TRBV10-2,CASGGVGTEAFF,TGCGCCAGCGGAGGGGTGGGCACTGAAGCTTTCTTT
-,TRBJ2-1,TRBD2,TRBV9,CASSVGTSGSNEQFF,TGTGCCAGCAGCGTCGGGACTAGCGGGAGTAATGAGCAGTTCTTC
-,TRBJ1-3,-,TRBV5-1,CASSLAGFRYGNTIYF,TGCGCCAGCAGCTTGGCCGGATTCCGGTATGGAAACACCATATATTTT
-,TRBJ2-1,TRBD1,TRBV9,CASSPYRGRNEQFF,TGTGCCAGCAGCCCATACAGGGGGCGCAATGAGCAGTTCTTC
-,TRBJ1-1,-,TRBV5-6,CASSLVQGAGMNTEAFF,TGTGCCAGCAGCTTGGTGCAGGGAGCGGGGATGAACACTGAAGCTTTCTTT
-,TRBJ1-1,-,TRBV12-3/TRBV12-4,CASATPSIAFF,TGTGCCAGCGCCACGCCGAGTATCGCTTTCTTT
-,TRBJ1-5,TRBD1,TRBV28,CASAKGQGFDQPQHF,TGTGCCAGCGCGAAAGGACAGGGATTTGATCAGCCCCAGCATTTT
-,TRBJ2-7,TRBD2,TRBV2,CASNDPSGRGIYEQYF,TGTGCCAGCAATGACCCTAGCGGGAGGGGAATCTACGAGCAGTACTTC
-,TRBJ2-7,-,TRBV4-1,CASSQVGDSYEQYF,TGCGCCAGCAGCCAAGTTGGGGACTCTTACGAGCAGTACTTC
-,TRBJ2-3,-,TRBV5-5,CASSLVSTSDTQYF,TGTGCCAGCAGCTTGGTTTCTACTTCAGATACGCAGTATTTT